The present T cell receptor (beta chain) was sequenced within a study of blood T cell repertoires in COVID-19 (dated by TCRdb to 2020 to 2022). Looking at the study overall: The collaborator samples originated in the United States, Italy and Spain and spanned the acute and convalescent phases of COVID-19. The samples were drawn from two sources: the first 160 participants of the ongoing ImmuneRACE study, and 1,000 to 1,500 subjects contributed by 6 global collaborators. Subjects who had been exposed to COVID-19, were actively infected with it, or had recovered from it provided the deeply sampled blood TCRbeta repertoires that made up the dataset. The material from the prospective study consisted of cDNA or gDNA derived from T cells, B-cell-depleted T cells, or PBMCs. The sample metadata nearly always contained a de-identified subject ID, COVID-19 status, age in years and sex. Where HLA class I and class II types were available, the types were taken from metadata supplied by the sample provider, not from assay-based typing. The repertoires were released in a freely available public database meant as a resource for research on the immune response to SARS-CoV-2.

TCRbeta CDR3 regions were amplified from genomic DNA using the immunoSEQ Assay, a bias-controlled multiplex PCR. The source study handled its data this way. Nucleated cell counts per sample were estimated from amplification of reference gene primers within the assay. To quantify the absolute abundance of each unique TCRbeta CDR3 rearrangement, sequence reads were collapsed and filtered. For each sample, productive Simpson clonality was calculated as the square root of Simpson's diversity index over productive rearrangements. Entries here come from immuneACCESS through TCRdb and include only in-frame sequences with V and J called. Some clones fail to appear in such tables; in the studies checked, an unresolved V gene covers under half of the shortfall, and the cause of the remainder is unknown. V and J calls and clone size follow that table, whereas D and trimming were derived from the DNA. Recorded for this sample are some 370,000 clones; around 83% of them occurred a single time. Jointly, the top ten make up approximately 5% of the sample.

What the work shows at the level of the full study, not this receptor alone: The amount of clinical and demographic metadata varied by source and participant and was provided uncurated.

Of note for this clone: Its antigen remains unidentified. Qualities for individual bases were not recorded, and no much larger clone is one base off.

Participants in the prospective study were enrolled through a virtual design, were aged roughly 18 to 90 years, and lived in roughly 24 United States geographic areas. Cohort assignment in the prospective study relied on participant-reported clinical history from a screening survey and a study questionnaire. For ImmuneRACE Cohort 3, a participant was defined as recovered based on two consecutive negative NP/OP PCR tests, clearance by a healthcare professional, or resolution of symptoms. In the prospective study, mobile phlebotomists collected whole blood, serum and a nasopharyngeal or oropharyngeal swab from each participant. Participants in the prospective study had the option to provide additional blood draws and questionnaires over an approximately two-month period. Prospective study blood samples were shipped either frozen or at room temperature before DNA extraction. The receptor was derived from a woman in her fifties or sixties who had recovered from COVID-19. Sequences were obtained from PBMCs or T cells enriched from blood (not recorded which).

For the CDR3, the sequence is CASSSRDPEAFF. The DNA is TGTGCCAGCAGCTCCCGGGATCCTGAAGCTTTCTTT. The chain links TRBV7-9 with TRBJ1-1, with no reliable assignment of the D segment. Relative to germline, V is 4 bases shorter and J is 6 bases shorter, with 9 bases between their ends. Reading from cysteine to phenylalanine, the CDR3 counts 12 amino acids. The sequence is cut down to CDR3 DNA, 36 bases in frame from base 1. Per the germline V gene (reference sequence), SEHNR is the CDR1 and FQNEAQ is the CDR2.